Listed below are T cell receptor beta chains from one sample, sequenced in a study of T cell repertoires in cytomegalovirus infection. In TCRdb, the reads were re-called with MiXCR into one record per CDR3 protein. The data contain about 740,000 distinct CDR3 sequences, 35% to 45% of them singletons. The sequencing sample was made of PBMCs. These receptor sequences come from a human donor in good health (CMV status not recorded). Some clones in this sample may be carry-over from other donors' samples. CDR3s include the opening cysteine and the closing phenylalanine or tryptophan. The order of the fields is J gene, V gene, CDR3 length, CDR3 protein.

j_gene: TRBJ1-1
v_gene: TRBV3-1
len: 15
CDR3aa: CASSQEAAMNTEAFF

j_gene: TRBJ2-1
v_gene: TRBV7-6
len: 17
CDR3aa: CASSLSQTHYTYNEQFF

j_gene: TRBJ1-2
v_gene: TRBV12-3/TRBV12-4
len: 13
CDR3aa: CASSFSSNYGYTF

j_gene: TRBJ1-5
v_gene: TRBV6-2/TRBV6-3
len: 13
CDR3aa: CASSYLSDQPQHF

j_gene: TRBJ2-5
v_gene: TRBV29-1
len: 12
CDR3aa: CSVVTGTETQYF

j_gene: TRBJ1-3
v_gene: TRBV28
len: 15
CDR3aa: CASSPLTGFGNTIYF

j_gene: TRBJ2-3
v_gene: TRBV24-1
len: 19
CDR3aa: CATSGPETSGRWSTDTQYF

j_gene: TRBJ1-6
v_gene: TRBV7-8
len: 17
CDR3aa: CASSLVQGVKYNSPLHF

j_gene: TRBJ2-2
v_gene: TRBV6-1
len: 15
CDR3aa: CASSFQGANTGELFF

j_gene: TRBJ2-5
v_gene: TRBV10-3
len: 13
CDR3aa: CAISEIYQETQYF

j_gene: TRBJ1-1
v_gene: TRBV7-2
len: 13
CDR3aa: CASTQERNTEAFF

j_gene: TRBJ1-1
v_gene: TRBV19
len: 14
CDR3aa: CASSMGGRNTEAFF

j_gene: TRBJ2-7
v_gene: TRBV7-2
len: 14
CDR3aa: CASSLQTGGYEQYF

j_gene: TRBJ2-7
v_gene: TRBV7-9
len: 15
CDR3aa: CASSPRTRWAYEQYF

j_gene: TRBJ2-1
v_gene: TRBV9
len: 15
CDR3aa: CASSVASGRAGEQFF

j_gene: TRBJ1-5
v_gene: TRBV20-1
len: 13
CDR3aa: CSARDSKNQPQHF

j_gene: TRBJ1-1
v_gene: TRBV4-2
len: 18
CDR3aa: CASSQGAAGLPRDTEAFF

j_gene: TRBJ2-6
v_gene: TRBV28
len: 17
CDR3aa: CASSLGDRVGGANVLTF

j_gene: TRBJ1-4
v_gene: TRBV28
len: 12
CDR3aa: CASSPSGRKVFF

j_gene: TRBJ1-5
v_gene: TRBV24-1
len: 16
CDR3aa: CATSDAGDYSNQPQHF

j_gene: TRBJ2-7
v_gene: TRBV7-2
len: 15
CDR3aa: CASSLGAGGIYEQYF

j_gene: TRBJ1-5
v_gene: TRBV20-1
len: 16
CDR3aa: CSARPRGAQLNQPQHF

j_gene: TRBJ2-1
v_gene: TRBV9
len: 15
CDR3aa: CASSVGTSGYNEQFF

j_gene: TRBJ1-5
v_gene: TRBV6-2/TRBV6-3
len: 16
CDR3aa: CASTEDRGYRNQPHHF

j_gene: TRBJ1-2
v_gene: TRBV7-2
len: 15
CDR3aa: CASSLGASRGGGYTF

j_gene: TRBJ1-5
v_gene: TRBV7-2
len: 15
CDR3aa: CASSINRGSNQPQHF

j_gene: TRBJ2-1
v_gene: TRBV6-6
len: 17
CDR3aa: CASSYSVVGGQGPQGFF

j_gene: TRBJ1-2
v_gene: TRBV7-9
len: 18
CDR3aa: CASSQATRPGTGTNGYTF

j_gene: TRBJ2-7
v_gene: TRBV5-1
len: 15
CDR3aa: CSSSMTSGSFSEQYF

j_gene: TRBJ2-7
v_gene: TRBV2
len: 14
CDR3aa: CASISVAAPYEQYF

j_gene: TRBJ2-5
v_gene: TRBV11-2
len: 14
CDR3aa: CASSLEASGETQYF

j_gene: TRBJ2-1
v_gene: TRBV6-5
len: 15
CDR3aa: CASSRPRADVNEQFF

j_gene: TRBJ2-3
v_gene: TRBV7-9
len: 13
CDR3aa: CAPTVADTDTQYF

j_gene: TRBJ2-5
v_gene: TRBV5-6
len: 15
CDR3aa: CASSSRIGYKETQYF

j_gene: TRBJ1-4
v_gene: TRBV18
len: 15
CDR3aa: CASSMAGQYNEKLFF

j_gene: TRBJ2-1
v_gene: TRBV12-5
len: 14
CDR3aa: CASGLAGPTNEQFF

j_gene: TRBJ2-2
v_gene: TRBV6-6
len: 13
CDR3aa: CASNPTNTGELFF

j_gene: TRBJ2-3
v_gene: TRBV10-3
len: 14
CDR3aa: CAISTQRTEATQYF

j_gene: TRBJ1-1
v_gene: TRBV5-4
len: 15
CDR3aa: CASSVSGASSTEAFF

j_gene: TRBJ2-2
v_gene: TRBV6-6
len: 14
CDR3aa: CASSYSETTGELFF

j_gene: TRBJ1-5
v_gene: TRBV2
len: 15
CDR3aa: CASSEYGVPHQPQHF

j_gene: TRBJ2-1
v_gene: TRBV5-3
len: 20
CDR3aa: CARSSCTGTSGGSSYNEQFF

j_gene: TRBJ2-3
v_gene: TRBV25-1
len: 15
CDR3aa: CASSEWLGGADTQYF

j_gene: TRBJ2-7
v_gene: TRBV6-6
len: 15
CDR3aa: CASSHQDYPGGEQYF

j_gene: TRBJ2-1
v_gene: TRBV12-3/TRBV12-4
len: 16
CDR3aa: CASSPPGTSGYKEQFF

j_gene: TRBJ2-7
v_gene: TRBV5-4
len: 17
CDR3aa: CASSTEMGSAGSYEQYF

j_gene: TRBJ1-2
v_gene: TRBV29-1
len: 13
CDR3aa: CSIMGGRGYGYTF

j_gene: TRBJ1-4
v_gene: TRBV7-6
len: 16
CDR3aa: CASSSRDKTTNEKLFF

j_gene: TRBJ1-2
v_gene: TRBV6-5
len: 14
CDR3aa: CASRPGHLNYGYTF

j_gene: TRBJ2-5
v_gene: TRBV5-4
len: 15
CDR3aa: CASSLSRETQETQYF

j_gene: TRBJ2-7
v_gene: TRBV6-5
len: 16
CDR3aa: CARSQRGGLGVYEQYF

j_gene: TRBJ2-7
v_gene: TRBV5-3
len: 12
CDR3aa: CASSLVGQVLSF

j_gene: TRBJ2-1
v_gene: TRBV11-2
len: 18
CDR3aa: CASSFLGASSPSGNEQFF

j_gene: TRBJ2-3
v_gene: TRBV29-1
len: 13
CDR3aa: CSVVGGSTDTQYF

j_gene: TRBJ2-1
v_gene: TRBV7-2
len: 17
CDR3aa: CASSLGVGRVAYNEQFF